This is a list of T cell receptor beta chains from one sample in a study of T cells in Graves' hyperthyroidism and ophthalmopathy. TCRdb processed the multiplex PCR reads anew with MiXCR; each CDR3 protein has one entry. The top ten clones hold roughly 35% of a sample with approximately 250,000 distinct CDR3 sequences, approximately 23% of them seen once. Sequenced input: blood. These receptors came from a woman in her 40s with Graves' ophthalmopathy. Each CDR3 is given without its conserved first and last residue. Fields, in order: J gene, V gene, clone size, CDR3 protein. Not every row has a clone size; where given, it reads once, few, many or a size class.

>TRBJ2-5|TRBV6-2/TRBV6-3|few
ASTGEVETQY
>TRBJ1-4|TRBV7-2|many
ASRGIGVNEKLF
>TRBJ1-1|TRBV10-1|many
ASRGRAVNRDGTEAF
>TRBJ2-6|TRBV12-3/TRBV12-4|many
ASSLGQGASGANVLT
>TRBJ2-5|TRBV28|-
ASSYAQQGIGETQY
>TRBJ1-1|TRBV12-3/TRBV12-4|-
ASSFGVDGAF
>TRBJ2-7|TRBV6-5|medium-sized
ASMAYNSYEQY
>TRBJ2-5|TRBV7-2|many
ASSRWDRGQETQY
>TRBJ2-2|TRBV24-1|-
ATSDPPGQGASGELF
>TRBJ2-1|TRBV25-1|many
ASSDSNEQF
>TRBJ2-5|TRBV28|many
ASSLFRWSTGKDETQY
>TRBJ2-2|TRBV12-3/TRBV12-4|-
ASSRGTSQGGELF
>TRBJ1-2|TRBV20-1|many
RDASPMYGYT
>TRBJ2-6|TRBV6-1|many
ASSAQGITGANVLT
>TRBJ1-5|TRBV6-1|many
ASHIQGNQPQH
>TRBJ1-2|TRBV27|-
ASSSRGVNYGYT
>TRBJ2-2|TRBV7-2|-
ASSFGGRASGELF
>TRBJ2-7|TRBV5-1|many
ASGGGQTYEQY
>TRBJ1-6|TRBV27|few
ASSLAGVMPWGSDSPLH
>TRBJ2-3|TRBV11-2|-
ASHNLQKWRTDTQY
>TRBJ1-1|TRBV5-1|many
ASSLQGGNTEAF
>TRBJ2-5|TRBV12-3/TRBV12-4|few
ASSPQRGETQY
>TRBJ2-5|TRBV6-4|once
ASSDGGTSGKETQY
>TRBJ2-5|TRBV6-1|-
ASGGVQETQY
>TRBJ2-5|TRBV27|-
ASSSLADQETQY
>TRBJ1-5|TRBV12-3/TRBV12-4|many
ASSFGHSNQPQH
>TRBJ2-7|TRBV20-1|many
SAEPTANSYEQY
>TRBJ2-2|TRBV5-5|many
ASSAQDRSTGELF
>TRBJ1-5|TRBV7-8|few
VSSSGTGGNQPQH
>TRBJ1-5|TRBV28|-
ASSLYINSNQPQH
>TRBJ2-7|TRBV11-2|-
ASSPRPGQGEQY
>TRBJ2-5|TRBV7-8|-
ASSPTPLSSGQETQY
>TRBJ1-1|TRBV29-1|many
SAEDSYTEAF
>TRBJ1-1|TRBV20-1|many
SANSFGRGDTEAF
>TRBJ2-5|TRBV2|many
ASRGLQGAETQY